This T cell receptor (beta chain) was obtained from a study of post-analysis software for immune sequencing data. Notes on the study in general: TRBV5-6, TRBV5-1 and TRBV20-1 belonged to a set of roughly 5 TRBV segments that were more frequent in patients than controls. Relative to controls, patients with multiple sclerosis showed significantly lower normalized Chao1 diversity. Samples prepared in the same batch strongly co-clustered by F measure.

Incorporated into the TCR beta cDNA libraries were unique molecular identifiers, which served to reduce PCR and sequencing biases. TCRdb used MiXCR to reprocess the PCR reads, holding one entry per CDR3 protein. This sample has hundreds of thousands of distinct CDR3 sequences; 30% occur once, and the top ten carry around 0.56%. Trimming took 3 bases from V and 0 from J; bases not matched to a gene: 8. This CDR3 spans 17 amino acids. Germline lookup yields CDR1 SGDLS and CDR2 YYNGEE. This clonotype came up a few times. Its antigen is currently unknown. The rearrangement links TRBV9 to TRBJ2-4; 8 nucleotides line up with TRBD1. This receptor was obtained from a girl aged 5-17 years with multiple sclerosis. Specimen: blood. CDR3 residues: CASSGDRISAAKNIQYF. CDR3 in DNA: TGTGCCAGCAGCGGGGACAGGATAAGCGCAGCCAAAAACATTCAGTACTTC.